Presented here are 14 T cell receptor beta chains from one specimen sequenced in a study of blood T cell repertoires in COVID-19. Clones were read by immunoSEQ multiplex PCR, and TCRdb kept only the in-frame ones, dropping some. Of under 100,000 clones listed, 60% to 80% are singletons. Sequencing was carried out using peripheral blood. The receptors were gathered from a man in his fifties or sixties with COVID-19, enrolled during active disease.

The gene calls are TRBV7-3 and TRBJ2-2, with D maybe TRBD2 (5 bases). V was pared by 1 base and J by 0 bases, with 9 bases between. Germline-derived CDR1 and CDR2 are SGHTA and FQGTGA. This CDR3 has 16 amino acids. The CDR3 region is CASSLRGQPNTGELFF. Here the CDR3 DNA reads TGTGCCAGCAGCTTAAGAGGGCAACCGAACACCGGGGAGCTGTTTTTT.

The count of this clone is one. The chain recombines TRBV11-3 with TRBJ1-1, with a tentative D call TRBD1 (5 bases). Germline assignment: CDR1 SGHNT and CDR2 YENEEA. This CDR3 is built from 13 residues. V was clipped by 6 bases and J by 1 base, with 9 bases between them. Written as DNA, the CDR3 is TGTGCCAGCAGGGAGACAGCGAACACTGAAGCTTTCTTT. Its protein product is CASRETANTEAFF.

The rearrangement uses TRBV10-3 and TRBJ2-7; 8 bases line up with TRBD1. The CDR3 runs 17 residues. V lost 0 bases to trimming and J lost 0 bases; unmatched junction nucleotides: 7. The germline gives CDR1 ENHRY, CDR2 SYGVKD. The CDR3 reads CAISESGRTGISYEQYF. The CDR3 region has the DNA TGTGCCATCAGTGAGTCGGGAAGGACAGGGATCTCCTACGAGCAGTACTTC.

The V and J genes are TRBV6-6 and TRBJ2-5; no reliable D call. The CDR3 runs 14 residues. V was clipped by 6 bases and J by 5 bases, with 16 bases between them. CDR1 is MNHNY and CDR2 is SVGAGI in the germline V gene (reference sequence). The CDR3 DNA is TGTGCCAGCAGGGAAACTGGCGGTGGGGAGACCCAGTACTTC. The encoded protein is CASRETGGGETQYF.

The gene calls are TRBV28 and TRBJ2-7; tentative D call: TRBD1 (6 bases). Trimming cost V 5 bases and J 0 bases, with 14 bases left between them. The germline CDR1 and CDR2 sequences are MDHEN and SYDVKM. CDR3 length: 15 amino acids. CDR3 sequence: CASSRYRESSYEQYF. In DNA form, the CDR3 reads TGTGCCAGCAGTCGTTACAGGGAAAGCTCCTACGAGCAGTACTTC.

The table lists this clone with a count of one. The chain is built from TRBV10-3 and TRBJ2-7, with D possibly TRBD1 on 7 matching bases. The CDR3 is made up of 12 amino acids. V was shortened by 11 bases and J by 4 bases, with 15 bases between the two germline ends. From germline, CDR1 is ENHRY and CDR2 SYGVKD. The CDR3 sequence: CAARQGGYEQYF. The DNA of the CDR3 is TGTGCCGCCAGACAGGGAGGATACGAGCAGTACTTC.

The V gene is TRBV14, the J gene TRBJ2-2, with a tentative D call TRBD2 (5 bases). The CDR3 spans 13 residues. Germline lookup yields CDR1 SGHDN and CDR2 FVKESK. V was shortened by 1 base and J by 8 bases, with 8 bases between the two germline ends. The CDR3 protein is CASSQVSGGELFF. The CDR3 DNA reads TGTGCCAGCAGCCAAGTATCGGGAGGGGAGCTGTTTTTT.

The chain couples TRBV4-1 to TRBJ2-7; possible D gene TRBD2, 5 bases. This CDR3 region has 15 residues. Between the trimmed V and J ends, which lost 7 bases and 1 base, there was a span of 17 bases. Germline V gives CDR1 MGHRA, CDR2 YSYEKL. The CDR3 loop is CASTQDPGDSYEQYF. CDR3 nucleotide sequence: TGCGCCAGCACCCAGGACCCCGGGGATTCCTACGAGCAGTACTTC.

The chain employs TRBV7-2 and TRBJ1-3; TRBD1 aligns across 9 bases. The germline gives CDR1 SGHTA, CDR2 FQGNSA. Trimming cost V 3 bases and J 0 bases; bases outside gene matches: 6. The CDR3 is 17 residues long. The DNA for the CDR3 is TGTGCCAGCAGCTTGGGCGGACAGGGGATCTCTGGAAACACCATATATTTT. It encodes CASSLGGQGISGNTIYF.

V and J are TRBV14 and TRBJ2-2; perhaps TRBD1 as D (5 bases). The CDR3 has 13 amino acids. Trimming shortened V by 2 bases and J by 11 bases, and 12 bases separated the two germline ends. Germline CDR1 reads SGHDN; CDR2 reads FVKESK. For the CDR3, the DNA is TGTGCCAGCAGCCAAAATTTGCAGGGTGAGCTGTTTTTT. Translation: CASSQNLQGELFF.

V is TRBV27 and J is TRBJ1-2; weak D call: TRBD1 (6 bases). Per germline, CDR1 MNHEY and CDR2 SMNVEV (reference sequence). The ends were cut back, 5 bases at V and 7 bases at J, with 20 bases in the middle. This CDR3 region has 15 residues. CDR3 region: CASSTKTPTGFGYTF. CDR3 nucleotides: TGTGCCAGCAGTACCAAAACTCCTACAGGGTTTGGCTACACCTTC.

This chain connects TRBV5-4 to TRBJ1-6; TRBD1 might be the D (6 bases). Trimming shortened V by 4 bases and J by 5 bases, and 10 bases separated the two germline ends. The CDR3 length is 14 residues. The germline V gene has CDR1 SGHNT and CDR2 YYREEE (reference sequence). CDR3 DNA sequence: TGTGCCAGCAGCCTCCGGACAGATAATTCACCCCTCCACTTT. This gives the protein CASSLRTDNSPLHF.

The chain has TRBV6-6 and TRBJ2-1; possible D gene TRBD2, 5 bases. V lost 0 bases and J lost 2, with 11 bases in between. CDR1 and CDR2 (germline): MNHNY, SVGAGI (reference sequence). The CDR3 is made up of 16 amino acids. The CDR3 spells CASSYSLASTYNEQFF. Written as DNA, the CDR3 is TGTGCCAGCAGTTACTCGCTAGCCTCGACCTACAATGAGCAGTTCTTC.

This clone was seen a few times. The chain is built from TRBV5-1 and TRBJ1-2, with 7 bases identical to TRBD1. V lost 2 bases and J lost 7; bases outside the gene matches: 8. The CDR3 loop spans 14 amino acids. Germline CDR1 reads SGHRS; CDR2 reads YFSETQ. The DNA for the CDR3 is TGCGCCAGCAGCTTAGAACAGGGGTTTCGTGGCTACACCTTC. Protein: CASSLEQGFRGYTF. The complete variable domain, with remaining parts taken from reference TRBV5-1 and TRBJ1-2, reads KAGVTQTPRYLIKTRGQQVTLSCSPISGHRSVSWYQQTPGQGLQFLFEYFSETQRNKGNFPGRFSGRQFSNSRSEMNVSTLELGDSALYLCASSLEQGFRGYTFGSGTRLTVV.